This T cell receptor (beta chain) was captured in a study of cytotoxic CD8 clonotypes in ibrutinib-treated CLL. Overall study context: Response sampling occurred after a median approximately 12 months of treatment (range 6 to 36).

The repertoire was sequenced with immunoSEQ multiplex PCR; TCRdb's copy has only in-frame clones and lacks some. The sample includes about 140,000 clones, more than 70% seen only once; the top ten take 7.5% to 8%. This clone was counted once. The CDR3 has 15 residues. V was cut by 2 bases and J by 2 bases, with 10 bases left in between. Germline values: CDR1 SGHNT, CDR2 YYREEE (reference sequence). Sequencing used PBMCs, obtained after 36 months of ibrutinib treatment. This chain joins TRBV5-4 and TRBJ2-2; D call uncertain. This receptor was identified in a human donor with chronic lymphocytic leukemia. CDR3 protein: CASSFTKLNTGELFF. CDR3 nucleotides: TGTGCCAGCAGCTTCACCAAACTCAACACCGGGGAGCTGTTTTTT.